This TCR beta chain was sequenced in a study of cytomegalovirus exposure and HLA in healthy donors. Study findings and constraints: Associated with HLA alleles at 0.05 false discovery rate in a later analysis were about 17,000 TCR beta sequences. In terms of immune exposure information, only CMV serostatus was available. Later examination showed HLA-associated TCR beta chains had greater clonal expansion than equally common others.

With 60 Vbeta and 13 Jbeta primers, the PCR was carried out. Profiled with immunoSEQ multiplex PCR; TCRdb holds only in-frame clones, not every one. The sample lists fewer than 150,000 clones; around 72% were seen once. A word on this clone: Its antigen is unknown.

Nominally healthy donors were sampled, though unrecorded immune exposures were likely. The sequenced sample consisted of PBMCs. This sequence was found in a human donor in good health.

CDR3 sequence: CASSPILAEQFF. The CDR3 bases are TGTGCCAGCAGCCCAATACTAGCGGAGCAGTTCTTC. The V call is TRBV11-2, the J call TRBJ2-1, with 7 positions matching TRBD2. CDR1 and CDR2 from the germline V gene are SGHAT and FQNNGV. V shed 5 bases, J shed 10 bases, and the junction held 5 bases outside the gene matches. There are 12 residues in the CDR3.